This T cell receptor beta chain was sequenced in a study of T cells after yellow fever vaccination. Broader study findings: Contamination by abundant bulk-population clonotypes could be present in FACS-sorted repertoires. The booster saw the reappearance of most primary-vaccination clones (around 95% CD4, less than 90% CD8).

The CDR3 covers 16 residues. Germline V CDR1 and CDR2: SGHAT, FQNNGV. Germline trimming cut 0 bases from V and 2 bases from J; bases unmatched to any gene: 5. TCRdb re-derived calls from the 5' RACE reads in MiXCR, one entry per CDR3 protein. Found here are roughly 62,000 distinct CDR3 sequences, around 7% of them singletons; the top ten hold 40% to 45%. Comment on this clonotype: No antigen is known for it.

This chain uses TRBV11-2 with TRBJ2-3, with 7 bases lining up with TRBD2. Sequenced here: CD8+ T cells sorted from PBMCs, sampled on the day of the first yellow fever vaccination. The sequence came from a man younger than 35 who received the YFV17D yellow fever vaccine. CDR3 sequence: CASSLERGGLTDTQYF. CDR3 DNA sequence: TGTGCCAGCAGCTTAGAGCGCGGGGGACTCACAGATACGCAGTATTTT.